Shown below are 6 T cell receptor beta chains from a single sample sequenced in a study of CD8+ T cells in alopecia areata. Separation of pooled cutaneous lymph node cells was by sorting with CD4, CD8alpha, NKG2D, NKG2ACE and other markers. TCR sequencing used cDNA made by reverse transcription of extracted RNA. The protocol was immunoSEQ multiplex PCR, while the TCRdb copy is restricted to in-frame clones and leaves out a portion. The specimen has 15,000 to 20,000 clones, none found just once. The specimen sequenced was CD8+ T cells sorted from a lymph node. The receptor source for this set is a C3H/HeJ mouse with alopecia areata. Mouse strain MHC haplotype: H2-k.

This clone was counted ten times or more. Each gene name is a mouse one. The missing CDR3 end, 4 residues past where the read stops, is filled in from the germline J gene. V and J are TRBV1 and TRBJ2-2; 7 bases match TRBD1. The CDR3 runs 15 residues. Per the germline V gene, CDR1 is NSQYPW and CDR2 is LRSPGD (reference sequence). The junction had 1 base not matched to a gene; V was cut back by 2 bases and J by 1 base. The part of the CDR3 DNA that was read is TGCACCTGCAGTGCAAACAGGGGAAACACCGGG. As protein: CTCSANRGNTG. The whole CDR3 reads CTCSANRGNTGQLYF.

This clone showed up just a few times. Any gene name here is a mouse gene name. The missing CDR3 end, 4 residues past where the read stops, is filled in from the germline J gene. The V and J genes are TRBV13-2 and TRBJ2-1; TRBD1 agrees at 7 bases. Germline V gene sequence: CDR1 NNHNN, CDR2 SYGAGS (reference sequence). Germline trimming cut 5 bases from V and 4 bases from J; bases unmatched to any gene: 3. The CDR3 consists of 13 residues. Partial CDR3 DNA: TGTGCCAGCGGCGAACAGGGGTATGCT. It encodes CASGEQGYA. The entire CDR3 protein reads CASGEQGYAEQFF.

This clone was seen a few times. Gene names follow the mouse nomenclature. This CDR3 reads CASSPGLGGVDTQYF. CDR3 DNA (partial): TGTGCCAGCAGTCCTGGACTGGGGGGGGTCGAC. V gene TRBV19 combines with J gene TRBJ2-5, with TRBD2 matching 12 bases. The sequenced fragment ends 4 residues before the CDR3 boundary, so the rest is inferred from the germline J gene. The germline CDR1 and CDR2 sequences are FNHDT and SITEND (reference sequence). The CDR3 spans 15 residues.

Concerning this clone: Genes and germline come from the mouse. From the germline J gene comes the end of the CDR3, since the read stops 4 residues before it. The J gene is TRBJ2-3, the V gene TRBV29; TRBD2 matches at 8 bases. V trimming: 4 bases; J trimming: 1 base; junction bases outside the gene matches: 4. CDR1 and CDR2 from the germline V gene are MSHET and SYDVDS. The CDR3 sequence is 15 residues long. CDR3 bases read: TGTGCTAGCAGTTATGGGACTGGAGGTGCAGAA. It yields the protein CASSYGTGGAE. The whole CDR3 protein is CASSYGTGGAETLYF.

This clone was observed many times. The listed genes are named as in mouse. The read stops 4 residues short of the end of the CDR3; the missing end is completed from the germline J gene. This chain connects TRBV13-3 to TRBJ1-4; 7 positions agree with TRBD1. The CDR3 has 15 residues. The ends lost 5 bases at V and 4 bases at J; junction bases unmatched: 8. The germline V gene encodes CDR1 NNHDY and CDR2 SYVADS. This CDR3 is CASSSRDRNNERLFF. The part of the CDR3 DNA that was read is TGTGCCAGCAGCAGCCGGGACAGAAACAACGAA. Supplemented by reference TRBV13-3 and TRBJ1-4, the full variable domain reads EAAVTQSPRSKVAVTGGKVTLSCHQTNNHDYMYWYRQDTGHGLRLIHYSYVADSTEKGDIPDGYKASRPSQENFSLILELASLSQTAVYFCASSSRDRNNERLFFGHGTKLSVL.

Ten or more counts support this clone. Here the gene names and germline are mouse. The read is 4 residues too short to cover the CDR3 end, so that end is filled in from the germline J gene. The rearrangement links TRBV13-1 to TRBJ2-5; 8 bases align to TRBD2. Germline CDR1 reads NSHNY; CDR2 reads SYGAGN. This CDR3 has 16 residues. Trimming removed 0 bases from V and 2 bases from J; junction bases left unmatched: 5. The CDR3: CASSDARGGAQDTQYF. The sequenced CDR3 bases are TGTGCCAGCAGTGATGCAAGGGGGGGGGCCCAAGAC.